This record covers a single T cell receptor beta chain. Its recognized antigen is unknown. Base quality data are lacking; no much larger clone is found one base away. This sample was included in a study of blood T cell repertoires in COVID-19 (dated by TCRdb to the early 2020s). Regarding the study in general: Samples from collaborators originated in the United States, Italy and Spain and spanned both the acute and convalescent phases of COVID-19. The prospective study material was composed of cDNA or gDNA derived from T cells, B-cell-depleted T cells, or PBMCs. Deeply sampled blood TCRbeta repertoires from subjects exposed to, actively infected with, or recovered from COVID-19 were included in the dataset. The repertoires were released in a freely available public database meant as a resource for research on the immune response to SARS-CoV-2. Samples were obtained from the ongoing ImmuneRACE study (first 160 participants) and from roughly 1,300 subjects provided by 6 global collaborators. Nearly every sample came with metadata listing a de-identified subject ID, COVID-19 status, age in years and sex. Where available, HLA class I and class II types were obtained from metadata supplied by the sample provider rather than from assay-based typing.

Whole blood was collected in K2EDTA tubes by collaborating institutions according to the institutions' own protocols. For TCRbeta analysis, collaborator samples were shipped as frozen whole blood, as isolated PBMCs, or as DNA extracted from either sample type. V is trimmed back by 6 bases and J by 4 bases, and the junction contains 8 bases that no gene match accounts for. The CDR3 spans 15 residues, from the cysteine through the phenylalanine. Of the read, only the CDR3 DNA is kept; its 45 bases are in frame from base 1. CDR1 is given as MNHEY and CDR2 as SMNVEV, both from the germline V gene (reference sequence). Results and caveats for the whole study, not just this receptor: The amount of clinical and demographic metadata varied by source and participant and was provided uncurated.

TCRbeta CDR3 regions were amplified from genomic DNA by means of the immunoSEQ Assay, a bias-controlled multiplex PCR. The source study handled its data this way. Within the assay, amplification of reference gene primers was used to estimate how many nucleated cells each sample contained. To quantify the absolute abundance of each unique TCRbeta CDR3 rearrangement, sequence reads were collapsed and filtered. For each sample, productive Simpson clonality was calculated as the square root of Simpson's diversity index across productive rearrangements. As stored in TCRdb, this immuneACCESS dataset retains in-frame rearrangements with V and J assigned. A fraction of the clones does not appear; measured against another copy, unresolved V genes explain less than half of the discrepancy, and the remainder lacks a known reason. For V, J and clone size, that table is used; D and trimming come from the DNA. This sample lists 9,700 or so clones; 80% were detected once. The ten biggest clones cover 6.5% to 8% of the sample.

Sequencing used peripheral blood. The sequence derives from a man aged 65-85 years with active COVID-19. The chain couples TRBV27 to TRBJ2-2; TRBD1 aligns with 7 central bases. The CDR3 here reads CASRDETGFTGELFF. Read as DNA, the sequence is TGTGCCAGCAGGGACGAGACAGGGTTCACCGGGGAGCTGTTTTTT.